This T cell receptor (beta chain) originates from a study of T cell repertoires in aging, cancer and after chemotherapy. The wider study: Over several months to years, re-sampled healthy donor repertoires clearly shared clones. Study findings and constraints: Age-matched healthy donors had significantly more diverse, less clonal blood TCR repertoires than untreated cancer patients. In cancer patients, declining TCR diversity with age involved lost richness and lost evenness.

TCR beta rearrangements were amplified from peripheral blood genomic DNA. Concerning this clonotype: What it binds is unknown.

A mixed TRB-A/B primer pool amplified rearranged TRB by multiplex touch-down PCR. TCRdb ran MiXCR on the multiplex PCR reads and lists one entry per CDR3 protein. The sample contains over 8,000 distinct CDR3 sequences, around 44% of which appear only once. V dropped 2 bases and J dropped 0 bases, with 10 bases sitting between them. The length of the CDR3 is 15 residues. Per germline, CDR1 MNHEY and CDR2 SVGAGI. The sequenced sample consisted of blood. The source is a human donor in good health. V and J are TRBV6-5 and TRBJ1-2; TRBD1 might be the D (5 bases). Written as DNA, the CDR3 is TGTGCCAGCAGTTACGGGCAGGGACCTAACTATGGCTACACCTTC. It codes for CASSYGQGPNYGYTF.